The sequence of this T cell receptor beta chain was determined in a study of blood T cell repertoires in COVID-19. J was trimmed by 1 base and V by 8 bases; bases with no gene match: 6. The V gene's germline CDR1 is SGHNT and CDR2 YENEEA. The CDR3 extends over 14 amino acids. Per the original data handling: The assay estimated nucleated cells by amplifying reference gene primers. Using immunoSEQ multiplex PCR, the repertoire was profiled, and TCRdb retains in-frame clones only, with some absent. V, J and clone size are those of that table, while D and trimming were read from the DNA. Of about 320,000 clones in the sample, approximately 88% are singletons; the top ten hold roughly 1.7%.

The TCR comes from a woman aged 25 to 39 with COVID-19, enrolled during active disease. V gene TRBV11-3 combines with J gene TRBJ1-1, with 8 bases aligning to TRBD1. Sequences were obtained from peripheral blood. The CDR3 here is CASCRTGRNTEAFF. The CDR3 region has the DNA TGTGCCAGCTGTCGGACAGGGAGGAACACTGAAGCTTTCTTT.